This TCR beta chain is drawn from a study of blood T cells in healthy people across ages. Remarks on this clonotype: As yet, its antigen is unknown.

Combining a sample-barcoded 5' primer with a J-beta primer mix, a second PCR ran for 7 to 11 cycles. One entry per CDR3 protein results from TCRdb running MiXCR on the 5' RACE reads. The sample carries about 800,000 distinct CDR3 sequences, 46% recorded once. Overall study findings and caveats: Nothing was known about donor CMV status, and this possibly confounded expanded clonotype changes.

The specimen sequenced was blood. The clonotype comes from a man older than 75 in good health.

This CDR3 reads CASSQASGRPYNEQFF. CDR3 bases: TGTGCCAGCAGCCAAGCTAGCGGGAGGCCTTACAATGAGCAGTTCTTC. The rearrangement uses TRBV4-2 and TRBJ2-1; 11 bases are shared with TRBD2. CDR1 LGHNA and CDR2 YNFKEQ come from the germline V gene. This CDR3 contains 16 residues. Trimming cost V 1 base and J 4 bases; bases outside gene matches: 3.